One and the same sample provided the 2 T cell receptor beta chains below, sequenced in a study of identical twins. TCRdb re-derived calls from the 5' RACE reads in MiXCR, one entry per CDR3 protein. This table has fewer than 900,000 distinct CDR3 sequences, around 21% appearing once. These data were also reused for a study on T cells expressing NK-cell markers.

Sequenced input: PBMCs. Receptor source: a woman aged 18-29 years in good health.

The count of this clonotype is one. The chain is built from TRBV12-3 or TRBV12-4 and TRBJ2-1; 10 bases agree with TRBD1. J gave up 3 bases and V 6 bases, and 11 bases lay outside the gene matches. The CDR3 contains 17 residues. The CDR3 coding sequence is TGTGCCAGCAGCCGGGACAGGGGAATTGAAAACTACAATGAGCAGTTCTTC. This codes for CASSRDRGIENYNEQFF.

This clonotype was counted a few times. The chain joins TRBV5-1 to TRBJ2-4; D is undetermined. V lost 3 bases and J 8 bases, leaving 18 bases between the germline ends. Germline V gene data show CDR1 as SGHRS and CDR2 as YFSETQ. The CDR3 has 15 residues. The CDR3 DNA reads TGCGCCAGCAGCTACCTGCGGCAGGATTGGGACATTCAGTACTTC. This sequence encodes CASSYLRQDWDIQYF.